This TCR beta chain was recorded in a study of blood T cell repertoires in COVID-19 (dated by TCRdb to the early 2020s). With respect to the entire study: Samples from collaborators originated in the United States, Italy and Spain and spanned both the acute and convalescent phases of COVID-19. Deeply sampled blood TCRbeta repertoires from subjects exposed to, actively infected with, or recovered from COVID-19 were included in the dataset. The samples were drawn from the first 160 participants of the ongoing ImmuneRACE study and from over a thousand subjects provided by 6 global collaborators. The sample metadata nearly always contained a de-identified subject ID, COVID-19 status, age in years and sex. The repertoires were released in a freely available public database intended as a resource for research on the immune response to SARS-CoV-2. The prospective study material was composed of cDNA or gDNA derived from T cells, B-cell-depleted T cells, or PBMCs. Where available, HLA class I and class II types were taken from metadata supplied by the sample provider and were not determined by assay-based typing. Beyond this particular receptor, the publication reports: The amount of clinical and demographic metadata varied by source and participant and was provided uncurated.

The immunoSEQ Assay, a bias-controlled multiplex PCR, was used to amplify TCRbeta CDR3 regions from genomic DNA. Concerning the study's data processing: The number of nucleated cells in each sample was estimated from the amplification of reference gene primers within the assay. To quantify the absolute abundance of each unique TCRbeta CDR3 rearrangement, sequence reads were collapsed and filtered. For each sample, productive Simpson clonality was calculated as the square root of Simpson's diversity index across productive rearrangements. TCRdb limited this immuneACCESS table to in-frame rearrangements with V and J called. A share of clones is missing; checked studies link under half to unresolved V genes, and the rest is unexplained. That table is the source of V, J and clone size, and D and trimming were worked out from the DNA. This sample is represented by fewer than 600,000 clones; roughly nine tenths of them were singletons. The top ten clonotypes cover about 1% of the sample.

Trimmed from V: 4 bases; trimmed from J: 7 bases; junction bases lacking a gene match: 9. As encoded in the germline V gene, CDR1 is SGHVS while CDR2 is FNYEAQ. Counted from cysteine to phenylalanine, this CDR3 has 14 amino acids. Just CDR3 DNA is preserved here, 42 bases in frame from base 1. One collaborating source in Seattle enrolled patients during active infection and followed them longitudinally through the course of disease. Whole blood was collected in K2EDTA tubes by collaborating institutions according to the institutions' own protocols. For TCRbeta analysis, collaborator samples were shipped as frozen whole blood, as isolated PBMCs, or as DNA extracted from either sample type. As concerns this clone: Its antigen is currently not known. Per-nucleotide qualities are absent, and no much larger clonotype sits a single base away.

The sequenced material came from peripheral blood. The clonotype originates from a young man with COVID-19, enrolled during active disease. Rearrangement joined TRBV7-6 to TRBJ2-7; a stretch of 8 junction bases matches TRBD2. The CDR3 region reads CASSYSGGALEQYF. The DNA sequence reads TGTGCCAGCAGCTACTCCGGGGGGGCGCTGGAGCAGTACTTC.